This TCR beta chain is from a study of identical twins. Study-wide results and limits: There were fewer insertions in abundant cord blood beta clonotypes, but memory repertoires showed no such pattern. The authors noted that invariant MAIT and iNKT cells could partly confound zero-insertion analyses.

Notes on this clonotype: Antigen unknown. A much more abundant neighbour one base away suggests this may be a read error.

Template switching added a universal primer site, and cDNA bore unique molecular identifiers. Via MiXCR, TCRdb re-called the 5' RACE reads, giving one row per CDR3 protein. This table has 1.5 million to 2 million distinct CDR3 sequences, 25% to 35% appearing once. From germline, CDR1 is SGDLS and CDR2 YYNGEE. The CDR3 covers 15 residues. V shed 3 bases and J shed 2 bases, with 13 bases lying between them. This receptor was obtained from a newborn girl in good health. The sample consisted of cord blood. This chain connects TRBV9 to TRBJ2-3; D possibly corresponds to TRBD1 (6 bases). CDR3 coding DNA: TGTGCCAGCAGCGCTGGGACACGCCTCACAGATACGCAGTATTTT. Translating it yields CASSAGTRLTDTQYF.